Below are 23 T cell receptor beta chains sequenced from a single sample in a study of blood T cells in healthy people across ages. Next came a second PCR, run for about 7 to 12 cycles, which used a sample-barcoded 5' primer along with a J-beta primer mix. TCRdb re-called the 5' RACE reads with MiXCR, one entry per CDR3 protein. The sample has about 1.8 million distinct CDR3 sequences, about 50% seen once. Sample: blood. The receptors originated from a woman in her thirties or forties in good health.

The CDR3 region is CASRQLAVTDTQYF. Written as DNA, the CDR3 is TGTGCCAGCAGACAACTAGCGGTCACAGATACGCAGTATTTT. The chain has TRBV2 and TRBJ2-3; 8 bases agree with TRBD2. The J segment lost 2 bases and the V segment lost 6 bases, leaving 4 bases of the junction unmatched. CDR3 length equals 14 residues. CDR1 is SNHLY, CDR2 FYNNEI, per germline.

The rearrangement joins TRBV4-3 to TRBJ2-1, with D tentatively TRBD1 (5 bases). V lost 1 base and J lost 8, with 15 bases in between. There are 15 residues in the CDR3. The germline V gene has CDR1 LGHNA and CDR2 YSLEER. The CDR3: CASSQGNLQGYEQFF. The CDR3 nucleotides are TGCGCCAGCAGCCAAGGAAACCTTCAGGGTTATGAGCAGTTCTTC.

The table lists this clonotype with a few counts. This chain uses TRBV6-5 with TRBJ1-2; D not resolved. Trimming stripped 6 bases from V and 7 bases from J, with 15 bases between. The CDR3 consists of 13 residues. The germline gives CDR1 MNHEY, CDR2 SVGAGI. Written as DNA, the CDR3 is TGTGCCAGCAGGCCCGGCCCCGGAGGTGGCTACACCTTC. It codes for CASRPGPGGGYTF.

This clonotype was detected once. The chain employs TRBV28 and TRBJ2-4; D is unclear. The DNA end is more similar to TRBJ2-7, so the J call may be wrong. The V gene's germline CDR1 is MDHEN and CDR2 SYDVKM. The CDR3 consists of 13 residues. Written as DNA, the CDR3 is TGTGCCAGCAGTACCGGGCCTTTATACGAGCAGTACTTC. It translates to CASSTGPLYEQYF.

The chain couples TRBV28 to TRBJ2-7, with 8 bases fitting TRBD1. The CDR3 runs to 15 residues. The junction had 11 bases not matched to a gene; V was cut back by 4 bases and J by 6 bases. The germline CDR1 and CDR2 sequences are MDHEN and SYDVKM. CDR3 coding DNA: TGTGCCAGCAGTTCCCCGGGACAGGTTTTTCGCGAGCAGTACTTC. It codes for CASSSPGQVFREQYF.

The rearrangement joins TRBV27 to TRBJ2-5; D is possibly TRBD2 (7 bases). V lost 2 bases, J lost 3 bases, and 16 bases lay in between. The CDR3 loop spans 16 amino acids. Germline V lookup: CDR1 MNHEY, CDR2 SMNVEV (reference sequence). The CDR3 loop is CASSLGGGAVEETQYF. The CDR3 DNA follows: TGTGCCAGCAGTTTAGGGGGGGGCGCGGTCGAAGAGACCCAGTACTTC.

The chain recombines TRBV6-2 or TRBV6-3 with TRBJ1-2, with D perhaps matching TRBD1 (5 bases). The V gene lost 6 bases and the J gene lost 0 bases, with 11 bases spanning the gap. The CDR3 sequence is 14 residues long. CDR1 is MNHEY, CDR2 SVGEGT, per germline. The CDR3 loop reads CASRTASSNYGYTF. The CDR3 coding sequence is TGTGCCAGCAGGACAGCCTCTTCTAACTATGGCTACACCTTC.

In nucleotides, the CDR3 is TGTGCCAGCAGTTATGGGCAGAAGAAAGCCAAAAACATTCAGTACTTC. This codes for CASSYGQKKAKNIQYF. This sequence joins TRBV6-2 or TRBV6-3 and TRBJ2-4; D not certain. V lost 3 bases and J 0 bases, leaving 12 bases between the germline ends. From germline, CDR1 is MNHEY and CDR2 SVGEGT. The CDR3 runs 16 residues.

This rearrangement joins TRBV4-3 to TRBJ1-2; 7 bases are a match to TRBD1. V dropped 2 bases and J dropped 4; count of bases not matched to a gene: 10. CDR1 is LGHNA, CDR2 YSLEER, per germline. The CDR3 sequence is 16 residues long. CDR3: CASSQLAGGAGYGYTF. The CDR3 DNA follows: TGCGCCAGCAGCCAACTCGCAGGGGGAGCAGGCTATGGCTACACCTTC.

In this sample, this clonotype turned up a few times. This chain uses TRBV15 with TRBJ1-2; unclear D gene. The length of the CDR3 is 14 residues. CDR1 is LNHNV and CDR2 is YYDKDF in the germline V gene (reference sequence). Between the trimmed V and J ends, which lost 0 bases and 4 bases, there was a span of 9 bases. CDR3 loop: CATSRDLGSYGYTF. DNA for the CDR3: TGTGCCACCAGCAGAGATCTGGGGTCCTATGGCTACACCTTC.

The CDR3 DNA sequence: TGTGCCAGCAGTGCCTCCTCAGGGAATAGCAATCAGCCCCAGCATTTT. Translation gives CASSASSGNSNQPQHF. The chain recombines TRBV6-1 with TRBJ1-5, with TRBD1 as a possible D gene (5 bases). Trimming shortened V by 4 bases and J by 0 bases, and 13 bases separated the two germline ends. Looked up from germline, CDR1 is MNHNS and CDR2 is SASEGT. The CDR3 has 16 amino acids.

As for this clonotype: At one boundary the junction diverges from the germline segment, which might be a read error. V and J are TRBV20-1 and TRBJ2-6, with 7 bases fitting TRBD1. From germline, CDR1 is DFQATT and CDR2 SNEGSKA (reference sequence). CDR3 length: 20 amino acids. The CDR3 here is CSASPDREPLSLSVANVLTF. CDR3 in DNA: TGCAGTGCTAGCCCCGACAGGGAGCCCCTGTCTCTCTCTGTGGCCAACGTCCTGACTTTC.

On this clonotype: Germline and junction disagree at one end, which may indicate a read error. The chain employs TRBV5-1 and TRBJ2-7, with 9 bases aligning to TRBD1. The J call may be faulty, since TRBJ2-4 better matches the DNA end. There are 16 residues in the CDR3. CDR1 and CDR2 (germline): SGHRS, YFSETQ. CDR3 protein: CANSLKSGTGKNIQYF. DNA of the CDR3: TGCGCCAACAGCTTGAAGTCCGGGACAGGGAAAAACATTCAGTACTTC.

There are a few counts of this clonotype. V is TRBV27 and J is TRBJ2-6; maybe TRBD2 (6 bases). Germline lookup yields CDR1 MNHEY and CDR2 SMNVEV (reference sequence). Deletions cut 11 bases from V and 0 bases from J, with 8 bases between. The CDR3 is 13 residues long. Here the CDR3 reads CAVGGSGANVLTF. CDR3 in DNA: TGTGCCGTGGGGGGCTCTGGGGCCAACGTCCTGACTTTC.

The chain has TRBV27 and TRBJ2-4; 11 bases are a match to TRBD1. With V trimmed by 1 base and J by 6 bases, 5 bases remained unmatched. The CDR3 covers 16 residues. CDR1 and CDR2 from the germline V gene are MNHEY and SMNVEV (reference sequence). Here the CDR3 reads CASSLLGGQGGNIQYF. The CDR3 bases are TGTGCCAGCAGTTTATTAGGGGGACAGGGGGGAAACATTCAGTACTTC.

This clonotype appeared a few times. J is TRBJ2-5 and V is TRBV20-1; D is uncertain. CDR3 length: 10 residues. Trimming took off 8 bases at V and 9 bases at J, with 13 bases between the two ends. Looked up from germline, CDR1 is DFQATT and CDR2 is SNEGSKA (reference sequence). CDR3 in DNA: TGCAGTTCAAGGTCTGAGGCCCAGTACTTC. This gives the protein CSSRSEAQYF.

This clonotype was observed a handful of times. The chain employs TRBV12-3 or TRBV12-4 and TRBJ2-3; 10 positions match TRBD1. After removal of 6 bases from V and 4 bases from J, the junction contained 7 bases not matched to a gene. The CDR3 extends over 15 amino acids. CDR3 loop: CASRPDRGRADTQYF. CDR3 sequence (DNA): TGTGCCAGCAGACCCGACAGGGGGCGAGCAGATACGCAGTATTTT.

This clonotype was recorded many times. V gene TRBV29-1 combines with J gene TRBJ2-5, with D perhaps matching TRBD1 (6 bases). V lost 6 bases to trimming and J lost 1 base, with 21 bases between them. Looked up from germline, CDR1 is SQVTM and CDR2 is ANQGSEA. CDR3 length: 16 residues. CDR3 nucleotides: TGCAGCGTGGCCGGACAGTTCGTTGGAAGCCAAGAGACCCAGTACTTC. Translated, it gives CSVAGQFVGSQETQYF.

This chain joins TRBV19 and TRBJ2-1; D is possibly TRBD1 (6 bases). The germline gives CDR1 LNHDA, CDR2 SQIVND (reference sequence). V was trimmed by 9 bases and J by 7 bases, leaving 16 bases between them. There are 13 residues in the CDR3. CDR3 sequence (DNA): TGTGCCAGCAGTGGACAGTTCGGGAATGAGCAGTTCTTC. This sequence encodes CASSGQFGNEQFF.

The rearrangement joins TRBV7-9 to TRBJ2-7, with TRBD1 identical over 10 bases. In germline, CDR1 is SEHNR, CDR2 FQNEAQ (reference sequence). This CDR3 region has 15 residues. V trimming: 5 bases; J trimming: 4 bases; junction bases outside the gene matches: 8. The CDR3 loop reads CASSNEGQGKYEQYF. The CDR3 bases are TGTGCCAGCAGCAATGAGGGACAGGGGAAATACGAGCAGTACTTC.

The chain joins TRBV7-3 to TRBJ2-3; tentative D call: TRBD2 (6 bases). This CDR3 is 15 amino acids long. V was cut by 0 bases and J by 5 bases, with 12 bases left in between. Per germline, CDR1 SGHTA and CDR2 FQGTGA. CDR3 in DNA: TGTGCCAGCAGCTTAACGTCGGGGGAGCTAGATACGCAGTATTTT. Its protein is CASSLTSGELDTQYF.

CDR3 residues: CASSSFGRDSRNNEQFF. DNA for the CDR3: TGTGCCAGCAGCTCCTTCGGGCGGGACAGCCGGAACAATGAGCAGTTCTTC. The chain recombines TRBV11-2 with TRBJ2-1, with D possibly being TRBD1 (7 bases). Germline lookup yields CDR1 SGHAT and CDR2 FQNNGV. Trimming shortened V by 4 bases and J by 5 bases, and 21 bases separated the two germline ends. The CDR3 is made up of 17 amino acids.

CDR3 sequence: CASSDWGCPLHF. As DNA, the CDR3 is TGTGCCAGCAGTGATTGGGGATGTCCCCTCCACTTT. The V gene is TRBV25-1, the J gene TRBJ1-6; D not certain. Germline CDR1 is MGHDK and CDR2 is SYGVNS. V was pared by 3 bases and J by 13 bases, with 10 bases between. The CDR3 totals 12 residues.